Sequencing of this T cell receptor beta chain was carried out in a study of blood T cell repertoires in COVID-19. The CDR3 is 15 residues long. Germline V CDR1 and CDR2: MNHEY, SVGAGI. Deletions cut 7 bases from V and 4 bases from J, with 17 bases between. Produced via immunoSEQ multiplex PCR; TCRdb's table is partial and in-frame only. The sample has about 150,000 clones; roughly three quarters are singletons. Sequencing input: peripheral blood. The chain carries TRBV6-5 and TRBJ1-5, with D tentatively TRBD1 (6 bases). This clonotype originated in a man aged 45-65 years with active or convalescent COVID-19. DNA for the CDR3: TGTGCCAGCATCTCCCCAGGGGCTATTAATCAGCCCCAGCATTTT. Its protein is CASISPGAINQPQHF.